The 17 T cell receptor beta chains reported below all come from one sample, sequenced in a study of T cells in Graves' hyperthyroidism and ophthalmopathy. RNA transcripts served as the template for amplifying TCR beta CDR3 regions. The HTBI primer set drove a first-round RT-PCR of the TCR CDR3. TCRdb recomputed calls from the multiplex PCR reads with MiXCR, one row per CDR3 protein. The sample carries about 300,000 distinct CDR3 sequences, roughly 19% recorded once. Specimen: blood. These receptors originate from a man in his forties or fifties with Graves' ophthalmopathy.

As regards this clonotype: A much larger clone lies a single base off, so this may be a read error. The chain combines TRBV5-1 with TRBJ2-1; perhaps TRBD2 as D (5 bases). This CDR3 comprises 16 residues. Trimming pared 4 bases from V and 9 bases from J, leaving 23 bases between. Per the germline V gene, CDR1 is SGHRS and CDR2 is YFSETQ. CDR3 nucleotides: TGCGCCAGCAGCGAAGACACTAGTCGGGTAATAGGTGAGCAGTTCTTC. Residues: CASSEDTSRVIGEQFF. The full variable domain, with the rest looked up from reference TRBV5-1 and TRBJ2-1, is KAGVTQTPRYLIKTRGQQVTLSCSPISGHRSVSWYQQTPGQGLQFLFEYFSETQRNKGNFPGRFSGRQFSNSRSEMNVSTLELGDSALYLCASSEDTSRVIGEQFFGPGTRLTVL.

The chain couples TRBV7-9 to TRBJ2-4; 8 positions match TRBD1. The CDR3 spans 17 residues. J was trimmed by 3 bases and V by 2 bases; bases with no gene match: 9. From germline, CDR1 is SEHNR and CDR2 FQNEAQ (reference sequence). CDR3 bases: TGTGCCAGCAGCTTACAGGGGGCGAAGAGCTTCAAAAACATTCAGTACTTC. It encodes CASSLQGAKSFKNIQYF.

The table lists this clonotype with a few counts. This rearrangement joins TRBV28 to TRBJ2-5; D ambiguous. Germline CDR1 and CDR2: MDHEN and SYDVKM. This CDR3 is 11 amino acids long. The ends were cut back, 3 bases at V and 9 bases at J, with 8 bases in the middle. The CDR3 DNA is TGTGCCAGCAGTTTGGGAACCCCCCAGTACTTC. Protein product: CASSLGTPQYF.

This clonotype was seen at least ten times. CDR3 sequence reads: CASSPSWAGSNEQFF. The CDR3 DNA reads TGTGCCAGCAGTCCCTCGTGGGCGGGGTCCAATGAGCAGTTCTTC. The chain joins TRBV27 to TRBJ2-1, with TRBD2 as a possible D gene (6 bases). Trimming stripped 5 bases from V and 6 bases from J, with 17 bases between. CDR3 length equals 15 residues. CDR1 is MNHEY and CDR2 is SMNVEV in the germline V gene (reference sequence).

This clonotype turned up a few times. The rearrangement joins TRBV28 to TRBJ2-7; D is perhaps TRBD1 or TRBD2 (10 bases each). CDR1 MDHEN and CDR2 SYDVKM come from the germline V gene. This CDR3 is 20 amino acids long. V was pared by 4 bases and J by 5 bases, with 33 bases between. The CDR3 nucleotides read TGTGCCAGCAGTTCGAGTTGGACAGGGGGAGTAGCGGGAGGATTCCACGAGCAGTACTTC. Its translation: CASSSSWTGGVAGGFHEQYF.

This clonotype has ten or more counts. The rearrangement joins TRBV20-1 to TRBJ2-7; possibly TRBD1 or TRBD2 for D (5 bases each). With 6 bases removed from V and 4 bases from J, the gap between germline ends came to 16 bases. Looked up from germline, CDR1 is DFQATT and CDR2 is SNEGSKA (reference sequence). The CDR3 is 13 residues long. CDR3 in amino acids: CSAPSEGPYEQYF. DNA for the CDR3: TGCAGTGCCCCCTCAGAGGGACCTTACGAGCAGTACTTC.

In its sample, this clonotype was seen many times. The chain employs TRBV30 and TRBJ2-7, with 10 bases matching TRBD2. Germline V gene lookup returns CDR1 GTSNPN and CDR2 SVGIG (reference sequence). The CDR3 has 14 amino acids. With V trimmed by 1 base and J by 0 bases, 0 bases remained unmatched. This chain's CDR3 is CAWSGLAGSYEQYF. In DNA form, the CDR3 reads TGTGCCTGGAGTGGACTAGCGGGCTCCTACGAGCAGTACTTC.

This clonotype showed up many times. A junction boundary mismatches the germline segment, possibly from a read error. The chain employs TRBV12-3 or TRBV12-4 and TRBJ2-5; the D gene is possibly TRBD2 (5 bases). The CDR3 consists of 13 residues. Written as DNA, the CDR3 is TGTGCCAGCACTTTAGGAGGTGGAGAGACCCAGTACTTC. Its translation is CASTLGGGETQYF.

This clonotype showed up just a few times. The gene calls are TRBV12-3 or TRBV12-4 and TRBJ2-7; possibly TRBD1 or TRBD2 for D (5 bases each). CDR3 size: 13 residues. The germline V and J ends were trimmed by 8 bases and 4 bases, with 15 bases remaining between them. This chain's CDR3 is CASDRGVGYEQYF. The CDR3 DNA follows: TGTGCCAGCGACCGGGGCGTGGGGTACGAGCAGTACTTC.

This clonotype was observed many times. The V gene is TRBV6-1, the J gene TRBJ2-3, with D possibly being TRBD1 or TRBD2 (5 bases each). V was cut by 5 bases and J by 0 bases, with 12 bases left in between. CDR3 length: 15 residues. CDR1 and CDR2 (germline): MNHNS, SASEGT. CDR3 DNA: TGTGCCAGCAGTCCCCAGGGAGTTAGCACAGATACGCAGTATTTT. Amino acid sequence: CASSPQGVSTDTQYF.

This clonotype was detected a few times. The chain combines TRBV12-3 or TRBV12-4 with TRBJ2-7, with D perhaps matching TRBD2 (7 bases). The CDR3 is 17 residues long. Deletions cut 3 bases from V and 0 bases from J, with 18 bases between. The chain's CDR3 is CASSFKGGGAVSYEQYF. The CDR3 DNA sequence: TGTGCCAGCAGTTTCAAAGGGGGGGGGGCTGTCTCCTACGAGCAGTACTTC.

The gene calls are TRBV7-9 and TRBJ2-7; 7 nucleotides line up with TRBD2. V was clipped by 5 bases and J by 0 bases; unmatched bases: 7. CDR1 SEHNR and CDR2 FQNEAQ come from the germline V gene (reference sequence). The CDR3 is 15 residues long. The DNA for the CDR3 is TGTGCCAGCAGCCGCTGGGGGGGGAACTCCTACGAGCAGTACTTC. This encodes CASSRWGGNSYEQYF.

DNA for the CDR3: TGTGCCAGCAGCGTAGGCGATAGCGGGAGATGGGAGCAGTACTTC. Residues: CASSVGDSGRWEQYF. The V and J genes are TRBV9 and TRBJ2-7; 9 bases are a match to TRBD2. V trimming: 0 bases; J trimming: 7 bases; junction bases outside the gene matches: 8. The CDR3 contains 15 residues. Germline CDR1 and CDR2: SGDLS and YYNGEE.

The chain links TRBV7-9 to TRBJ1-5; D uncertain. From germline, CDR1 is SEHNR and CDR2 FQNEAQ (reference sequence). The CDR3 runs to 13 residues. The V end lost 0 bases, the J end lost 1 base, and 1 base lay between the germline ends. The DNA for the CDR3 is TGTGCCAGCAGCTTAGCCAGCAATCAGCCCCAGCATTTT. This gives the protein CASSLASNQPQHF.

This clonotype was counted ten times or more. The rearrangement uses TRBV7-6 and TRBJ2-1; 10 bases agree with TRBD2. Germline CDR1 SGHVS, CDR2 FNYEAQ. CDR3 length equals 14 residues. V trimming: 5 bases; J trimming: 6 bases; junction bases outside the gene matches: 4. The CDR3 region is CASSPRTSGNEQFF. For the CDR3, the DNA is TGTGCCAGCAGCCCTAGGACTAGCGGCAATGAGCAGTTCTTC.

This clonotype was counted a single time. The chain recombines TRBV11-2 with TRBJ1-3; tentative D call: TRBD1 (6 bases). V lost 4 bases to trimming and J lost 6 bases, with 13 bases between them. CDR1 and CDR2 from the germline V gene are SGHAT and FQNNGV. CDR3 length: 14 amino acids. CDR3 DNA sequence: TGTGCCAGCAGCTCAGGGGTAGAGGCAAACACCATATATTTT. Translated: CASSSGVEANTIYF.

This rearrangement joins TRBV20-1 to TRBJ2-5; D gene uncertain. In germline, CDR1 is DFQATT, CDR2 SNEGSKA (reference sequence). CDR3 length equals 12 residues. Trimming removed 3 bases from V and 5 bases from J, with 10 bases in between. CDR3 sequence reads: CSASRKGETQYF. The CDR3 DNA reads TGCAGTGCTAGTCGAAAAGGGGAGACCCAGTACTTC.